The clone carrying this T cell receptor beta chain was recorded once. The antigen is undetermined. These data come from a study of cytotoxic CD8 clonotypes in ibrutinib-treated CLL. Study-wide results and caveats: Clonality rose at ibrutinib response, held steady in sustained remission, and fell toward baseline at progression.

Assay used: immunoSEQ multiplex PCR; TCRdb lists only in-frame clones, some missing. The profile covers tens of thousands of clones, with approximately 87% appearing a single time and roughly 20% taken by the ten largest. CDR1 and CDR2 (germline): SNHLY, FYNNEI. The CDR3 is made up of 13 amino acids. V dropped 4 bases and J dropped 1 base, with 4 bases sitting between them. The sample was PBMCs, taken after 24 months of ibrutinib treatment. The chain recombines TRBV2 with TRBJ2-2; D unclear. The source of this sequence is a human donor with chronic lymphocytic leukemia. The CDR3 loop reads CASSVKNTGELFF. Here the CDR3 DNA reads TGTGCCAGCAGTGTCAAGAACACCGGGGAGCTGTTTTTT.